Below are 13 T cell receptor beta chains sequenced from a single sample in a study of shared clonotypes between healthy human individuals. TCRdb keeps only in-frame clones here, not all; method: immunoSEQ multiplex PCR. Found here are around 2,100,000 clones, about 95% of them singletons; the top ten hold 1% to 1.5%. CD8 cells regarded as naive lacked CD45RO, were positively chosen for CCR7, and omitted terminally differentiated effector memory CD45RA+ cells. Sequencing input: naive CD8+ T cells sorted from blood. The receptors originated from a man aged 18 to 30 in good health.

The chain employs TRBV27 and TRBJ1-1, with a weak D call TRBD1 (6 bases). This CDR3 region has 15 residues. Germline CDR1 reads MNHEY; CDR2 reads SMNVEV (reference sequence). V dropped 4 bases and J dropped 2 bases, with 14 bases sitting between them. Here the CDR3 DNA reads TGTGCCAGCAGTTCTCTCAGGGGAATAAACACTGAAGCTTTCTTT. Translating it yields CASSSLRGINTEAFF.

CDR3 amino acids: CAWSPRESYEQYF. In nucleotides, the CDR3 is TGTGCCTGGAGTCCCAGGGAATCCTACGAGCAGTACTTC. This chain uses TRBV30 with TRBJ2-7, with D maybe TRBD1 (5 bases). Germline-derived CDR1 and CDR2 are GTSNPN and SVGIG (reference sequence). V lost 2 bases to trimming and J lost 1 base, with 9 bases between them. The CDR3 runs 13 residues.

The CDR3 DNA reads as TGTGCCAGCACCTATGGACTAGCGGGGGGCCGGCCTAGCACAGATACGCAGTATTTT. Residues: CASTYGLAGGRPSTDTQYF. The rearrangement links TRBV2 to TRBJ2-3; 14 bases are shared with TRBD2. There are 19 residues in the CDR3. In germline, CDR1 is SNHLY, CDR2 FYNNEI. V shed 7 bases and J 0 bases; nucleotides not matched to a gene: 12.

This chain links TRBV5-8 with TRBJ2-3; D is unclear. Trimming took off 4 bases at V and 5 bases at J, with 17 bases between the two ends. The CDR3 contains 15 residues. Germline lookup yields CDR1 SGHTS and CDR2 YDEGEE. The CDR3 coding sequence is TGTGCCAGCAGCGTCCCGCTTATTGGAATAGATACGCAGTATTTT. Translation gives CASSVPLIGIDTQYF.

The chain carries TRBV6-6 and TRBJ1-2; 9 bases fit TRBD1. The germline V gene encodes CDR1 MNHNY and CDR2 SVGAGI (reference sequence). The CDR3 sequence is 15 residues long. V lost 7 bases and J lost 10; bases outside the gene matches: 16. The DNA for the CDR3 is TGTGCCAGCATCGGGACAGGGACGAGCGTTAATGTCTACACCTTC. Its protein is CASIGTGTSVNVYTF.

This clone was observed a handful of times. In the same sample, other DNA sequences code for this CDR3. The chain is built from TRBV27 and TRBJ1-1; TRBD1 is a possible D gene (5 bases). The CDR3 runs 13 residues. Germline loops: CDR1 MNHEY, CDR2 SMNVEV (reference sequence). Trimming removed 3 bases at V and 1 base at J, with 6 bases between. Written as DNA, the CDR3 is TGTGCCAGCAGTTTTGGGGGGAACACTGAAGCTTTCTTT. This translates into CASSFGGNTEAFF.

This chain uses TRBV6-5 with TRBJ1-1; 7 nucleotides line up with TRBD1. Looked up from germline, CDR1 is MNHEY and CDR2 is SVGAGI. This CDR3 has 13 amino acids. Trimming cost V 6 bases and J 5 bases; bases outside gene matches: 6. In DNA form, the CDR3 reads TGTGCCAGCAGACCAACAGGGGTTACTGAAGCTTTCTTT. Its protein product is CASRPTGVTEAFF.

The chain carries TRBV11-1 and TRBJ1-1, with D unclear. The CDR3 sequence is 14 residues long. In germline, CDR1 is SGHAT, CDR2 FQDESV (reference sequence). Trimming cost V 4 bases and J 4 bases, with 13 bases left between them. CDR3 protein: CASSSGPLATEAFF. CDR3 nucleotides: TGTGCCAGCAGCTCGGGTCCACTGGCCACTGAAGCTTTCTTT.

CDR3 coding DNA: TGTGCCAGCAGTTTATTTGGACAGGGGGTCTCCTACGAGCAGTACTTC. This sequence encodes CASSLFGQGVSYEQYF. This chain connects TRBV28 to TRBJ2-7, with TRBD1 matching 10 bases. The CDR3 is 16 amino acids. CDR1 and CDR2 (germline): MDHEN, SYDVKM. V shed 1 base and J 0 bases; nucleotides not matched to a gene: 3.

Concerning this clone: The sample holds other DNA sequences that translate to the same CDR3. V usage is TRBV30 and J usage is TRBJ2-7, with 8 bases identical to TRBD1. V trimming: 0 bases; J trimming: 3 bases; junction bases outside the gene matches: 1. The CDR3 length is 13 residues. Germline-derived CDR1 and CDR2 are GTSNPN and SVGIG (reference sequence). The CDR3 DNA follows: TGTGCCTGGAGTGTCGGGACAGGCTACGAGCAGTACTTC. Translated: CAWSVGTGYEQYF.

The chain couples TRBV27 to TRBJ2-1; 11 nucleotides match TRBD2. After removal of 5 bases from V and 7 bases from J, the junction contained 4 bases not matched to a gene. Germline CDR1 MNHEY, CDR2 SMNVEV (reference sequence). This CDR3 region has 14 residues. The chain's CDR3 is CASSISGRANEQFF. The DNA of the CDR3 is TGTGCCAGCAGTATTAGCGGGAGGGCGAATGAGCAGTTCTTC.

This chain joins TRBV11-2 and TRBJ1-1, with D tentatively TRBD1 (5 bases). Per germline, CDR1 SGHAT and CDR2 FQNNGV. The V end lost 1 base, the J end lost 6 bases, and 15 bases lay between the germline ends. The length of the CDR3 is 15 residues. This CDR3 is CASSLVVGGAPEAFF. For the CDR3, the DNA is TGTGCCAGCAGCTTAGTGGTCGGAGGGGCCCCTGAAGCTTTCTTT.

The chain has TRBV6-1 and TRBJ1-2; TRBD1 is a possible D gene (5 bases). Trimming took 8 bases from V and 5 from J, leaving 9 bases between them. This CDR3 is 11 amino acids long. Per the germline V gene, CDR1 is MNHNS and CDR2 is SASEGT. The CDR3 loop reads CASRQLYGYTF. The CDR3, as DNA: TGTGCCAGCCGACAGTTATATGGCTACACCTTC.